The next 2 T cell receptor beta chains were all read from a single sample in a study of control samples from healthy donors and cancer patients. Clones were sequenced by immunoSEQ multiplex PCR, and TCRdb holds only the in-frame ones, with some missing. The sample holds some 120,000 clones, over 75% seen once. Sequencing was done on a sample of blood. The receptors shown here come from a man between 18 and 35 years old in good health.

The chain uses TRBV6-5 and TRBJ1-2; tentatively, D is TRBD1 (6 bases). The CDR3 contains 15 residues. Germline-derived CDR1 and CDR2 are MNHEY and SVGAGI. V lost 0 bases, J lost 4 bases, and 12 bases lay in between. CDR3 sequence (DNA): TGTGCCAGCAGTTACTCGAGTGACAGGCGCTATGGCTACACCTTC. It specifies CASSYSSDRRYGYTF.

This chain uses TRBV3-1 (or the pseudogene TRBV3-2) with TRBJ2-5; D is unresolved. CDR1 LGHDT and CDR2 YNNKEL come from the germline V gene (reference sequence). Trimming left V 2 bases short and J 3 bases short, with 13 bases between. The CDR3 loop spans 15 amino acids. The CDR3 DNA sequence: TGTGCCAGCAGCCAATACCCTCGAGGTGAAGAGACCCAGTACTTC. This sequence encodes CASSQYPRGEETQYF.